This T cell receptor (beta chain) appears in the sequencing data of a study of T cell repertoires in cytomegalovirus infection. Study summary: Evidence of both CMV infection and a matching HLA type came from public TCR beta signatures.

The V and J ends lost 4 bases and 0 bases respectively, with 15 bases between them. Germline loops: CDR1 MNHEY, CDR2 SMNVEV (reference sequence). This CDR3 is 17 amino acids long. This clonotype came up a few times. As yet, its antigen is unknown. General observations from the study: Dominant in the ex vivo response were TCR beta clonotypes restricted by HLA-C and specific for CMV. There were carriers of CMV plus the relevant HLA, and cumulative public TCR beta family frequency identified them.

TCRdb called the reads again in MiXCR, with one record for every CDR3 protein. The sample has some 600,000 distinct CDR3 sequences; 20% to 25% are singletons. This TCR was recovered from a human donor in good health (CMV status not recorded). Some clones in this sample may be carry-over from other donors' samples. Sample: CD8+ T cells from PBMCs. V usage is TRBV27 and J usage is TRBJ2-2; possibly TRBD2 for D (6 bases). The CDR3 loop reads CASSSLLREANTGELFF. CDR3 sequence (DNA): TGTGCCAGCAGTTCCCTCTTGCGGGAAGCGAACACCGGGGAGCTGTTTTTT.